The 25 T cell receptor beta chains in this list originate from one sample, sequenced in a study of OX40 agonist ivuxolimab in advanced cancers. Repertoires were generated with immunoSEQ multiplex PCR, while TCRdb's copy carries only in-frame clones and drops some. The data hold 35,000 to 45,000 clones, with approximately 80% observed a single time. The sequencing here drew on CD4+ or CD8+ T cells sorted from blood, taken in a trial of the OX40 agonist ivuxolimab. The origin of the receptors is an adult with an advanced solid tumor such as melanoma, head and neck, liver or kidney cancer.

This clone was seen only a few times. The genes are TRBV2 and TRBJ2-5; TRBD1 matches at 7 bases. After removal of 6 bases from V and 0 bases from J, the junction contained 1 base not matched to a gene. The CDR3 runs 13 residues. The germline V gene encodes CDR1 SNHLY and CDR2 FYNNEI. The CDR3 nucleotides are TGTGCCAGCAGCAGGGGGTACCAAGAGACCCAGTACTTC. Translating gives CASSRGYQETQYF.

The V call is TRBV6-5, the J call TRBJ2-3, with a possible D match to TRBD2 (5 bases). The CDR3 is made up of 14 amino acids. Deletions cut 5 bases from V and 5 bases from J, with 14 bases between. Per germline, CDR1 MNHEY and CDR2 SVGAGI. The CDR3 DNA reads TGTGCCAGCAGTCCCCGGCCTGCGGGAGATACGCAGTATTTT. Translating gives CASSPRPAGDTQYF.

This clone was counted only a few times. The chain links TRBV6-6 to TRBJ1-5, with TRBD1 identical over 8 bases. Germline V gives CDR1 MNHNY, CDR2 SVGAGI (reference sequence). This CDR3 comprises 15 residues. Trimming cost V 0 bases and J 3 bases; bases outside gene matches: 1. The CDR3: CASSYSGQDNQPQHF. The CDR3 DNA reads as TGTGCCAGCAGTTACTCGGGACAGGACAATCAGCCCCAGCATTTT.

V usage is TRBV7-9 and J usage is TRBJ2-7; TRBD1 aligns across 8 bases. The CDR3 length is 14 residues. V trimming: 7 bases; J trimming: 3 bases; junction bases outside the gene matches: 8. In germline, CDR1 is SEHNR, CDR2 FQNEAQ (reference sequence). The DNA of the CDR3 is TGTGCCAGCACCCTTTCGGGACAGGTCTACGAGCAGTACTTC. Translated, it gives CASTLSGQVYEQYF.

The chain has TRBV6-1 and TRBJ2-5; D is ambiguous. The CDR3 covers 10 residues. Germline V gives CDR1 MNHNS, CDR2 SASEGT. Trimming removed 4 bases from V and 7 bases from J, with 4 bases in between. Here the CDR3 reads CASSALTQYF. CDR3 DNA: TGTGCCAGCAGTGCCCTGACCCAGTACTTC.

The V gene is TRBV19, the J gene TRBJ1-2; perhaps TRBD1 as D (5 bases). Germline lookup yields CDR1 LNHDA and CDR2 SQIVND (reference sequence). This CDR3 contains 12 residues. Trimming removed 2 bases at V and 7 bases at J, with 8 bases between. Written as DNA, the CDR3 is TGTGCCAGTAGTATAATTGGGGCTGGCTACACCTTC. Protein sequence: CASSIIGAGYTF.

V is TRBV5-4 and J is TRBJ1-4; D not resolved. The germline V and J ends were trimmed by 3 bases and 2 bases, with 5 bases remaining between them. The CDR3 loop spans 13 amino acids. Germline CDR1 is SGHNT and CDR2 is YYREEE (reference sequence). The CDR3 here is CASSWQTNEKLFF. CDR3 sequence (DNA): TGTGCCAGCAGCTGGCAGACTAATGAAAAACTGTTTTTT. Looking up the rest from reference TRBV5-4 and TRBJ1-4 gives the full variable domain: ETGVTQSPTHLIKTRGQQVTLRCSSQSGHNTVSWYQQALGQGPQFIFQYYREEENGRGNFPPRFSGLQFPNYSSELNVNALELDDSALYLCASSWQTNEKLFFGSGTQLSVL.

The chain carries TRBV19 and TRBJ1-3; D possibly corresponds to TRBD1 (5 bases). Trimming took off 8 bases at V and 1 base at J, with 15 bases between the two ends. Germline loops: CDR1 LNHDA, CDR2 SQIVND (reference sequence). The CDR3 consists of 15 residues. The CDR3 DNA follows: TGTGCCAGTTCTTTCGGGGGTGCGTCTGGAAACACCATATATTTT. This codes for CASSFGGASGNTIYF. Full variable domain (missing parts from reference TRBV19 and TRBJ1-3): DGGITQSPKYLFRKEGQNVTLSCEQNLNHDAMYWYRQDPGQGLRLIYYSQIVNDFQKGDIAEGYSVSREKKESFPLTVTSAQKNPTAFYLCASSFGGASGNTIYFGEGSWLTVV.

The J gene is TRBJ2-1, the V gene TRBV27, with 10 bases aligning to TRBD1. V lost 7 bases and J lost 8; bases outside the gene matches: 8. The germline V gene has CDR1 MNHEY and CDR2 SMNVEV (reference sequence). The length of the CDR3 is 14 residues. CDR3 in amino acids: CASTWTGGVDEQFF. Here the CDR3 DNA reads TGTGCCAGCACCTGGACAGGGGGGGTGGATGAGCAGTTCTTC.

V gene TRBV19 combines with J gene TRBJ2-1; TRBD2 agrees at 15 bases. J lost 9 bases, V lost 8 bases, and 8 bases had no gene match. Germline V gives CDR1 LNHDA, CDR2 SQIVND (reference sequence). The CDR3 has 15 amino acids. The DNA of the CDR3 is TGTGCCAGTGGAGGACTAGCGGGAGGGCCGGGTGAGCAGTTCTTC. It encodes CASGGLAGGPGEQFF.

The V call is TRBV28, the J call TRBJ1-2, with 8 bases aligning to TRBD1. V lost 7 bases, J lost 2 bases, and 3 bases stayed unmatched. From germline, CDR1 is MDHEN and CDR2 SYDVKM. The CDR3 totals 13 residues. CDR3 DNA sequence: TGTGCCAGCATACAGGGGGGAAACTATGGCTACACCTTC. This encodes CASIQGGNYGYTF.

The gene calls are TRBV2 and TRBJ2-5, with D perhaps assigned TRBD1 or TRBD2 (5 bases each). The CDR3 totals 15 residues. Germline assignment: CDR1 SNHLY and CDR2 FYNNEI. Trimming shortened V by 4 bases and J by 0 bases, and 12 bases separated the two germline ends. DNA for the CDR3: TGTGCCAGCAGTGGGAGCCGGGGCTACCAAGAGACCCAGTACTTC. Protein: CASSGSRGYQETQYF.

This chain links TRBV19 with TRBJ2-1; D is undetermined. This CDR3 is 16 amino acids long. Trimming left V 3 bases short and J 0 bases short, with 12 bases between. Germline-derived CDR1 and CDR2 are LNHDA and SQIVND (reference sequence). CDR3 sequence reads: CASSIWRSSSYNEQFF. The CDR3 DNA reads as TGTGCCAGTAGTATCTGGCGTTCGAGCTCCTACAATGAGCAGTTCTTC.

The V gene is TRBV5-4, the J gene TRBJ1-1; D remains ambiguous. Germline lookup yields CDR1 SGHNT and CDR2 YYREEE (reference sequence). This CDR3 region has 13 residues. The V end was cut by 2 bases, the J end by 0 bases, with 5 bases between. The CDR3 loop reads CASSFSLNTEAFF. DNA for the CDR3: TGTGCCAGCAGCTTTTCTTTGAACACTGAAGCTTTCTTT.

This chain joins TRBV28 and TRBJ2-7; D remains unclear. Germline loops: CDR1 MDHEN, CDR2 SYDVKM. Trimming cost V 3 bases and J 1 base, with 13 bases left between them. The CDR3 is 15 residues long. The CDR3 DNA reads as TGTGCCAGCAGTTTGGTCGGAACGAGTTCCTACGAGCAGTACTTC. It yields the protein CASSLVGTSSYEQYF.

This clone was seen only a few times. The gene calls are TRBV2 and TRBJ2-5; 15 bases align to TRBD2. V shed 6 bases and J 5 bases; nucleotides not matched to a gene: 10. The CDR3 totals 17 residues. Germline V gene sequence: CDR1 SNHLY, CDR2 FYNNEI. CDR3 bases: TGTGCCAGCAGACCGGGACTAGCGGGAGGTGGCGTGGAGACCCAGTACTTC. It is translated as CASRPGLAGGGVETQYF.

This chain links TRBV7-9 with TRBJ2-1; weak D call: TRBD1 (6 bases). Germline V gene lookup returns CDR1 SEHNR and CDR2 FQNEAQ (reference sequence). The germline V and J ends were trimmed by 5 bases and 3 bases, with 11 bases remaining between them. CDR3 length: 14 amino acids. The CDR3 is CASSPGQYYNEQFF. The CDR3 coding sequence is TGTGCCAGCAGCCCGGGACAATACTACAATGAGCAGTTCTTC.

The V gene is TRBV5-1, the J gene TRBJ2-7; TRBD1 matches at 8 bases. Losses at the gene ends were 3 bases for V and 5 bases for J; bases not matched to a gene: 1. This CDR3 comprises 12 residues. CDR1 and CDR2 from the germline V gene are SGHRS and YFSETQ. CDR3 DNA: TGCGCCAGCAGCTCGACAGGGGACGAGCAGTACTTC. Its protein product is CASSSTGDEQYF. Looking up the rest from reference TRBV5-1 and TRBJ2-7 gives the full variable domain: KAGVTQTPRYLIKTRGQQVTLSCSPISGHRSVSWYQQTPGQGLQFLFEYFSETQRNKGNFPGRFSGRQFSNSRSEMNVSTLELGDSALYLCASSSTGDEQYFGPGTRLTVT.

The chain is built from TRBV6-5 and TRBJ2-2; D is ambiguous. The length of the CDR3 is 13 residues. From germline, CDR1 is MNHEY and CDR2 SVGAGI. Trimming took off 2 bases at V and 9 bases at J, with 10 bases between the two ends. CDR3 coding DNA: TGTGCCAGCAGTTACGAAACTCCGAGGGAGCTGTTTTTT. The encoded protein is CASSYETPRELFF.

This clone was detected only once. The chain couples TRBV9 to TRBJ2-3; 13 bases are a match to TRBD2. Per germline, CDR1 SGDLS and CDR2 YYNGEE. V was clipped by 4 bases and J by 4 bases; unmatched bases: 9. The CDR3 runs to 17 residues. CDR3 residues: CASSPRGLAGAADTQYF. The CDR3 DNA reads TGTGCCAGCAGCCCGAGAGGACTAGCGGGAGCGGCAGATACGCAGTATTTT.

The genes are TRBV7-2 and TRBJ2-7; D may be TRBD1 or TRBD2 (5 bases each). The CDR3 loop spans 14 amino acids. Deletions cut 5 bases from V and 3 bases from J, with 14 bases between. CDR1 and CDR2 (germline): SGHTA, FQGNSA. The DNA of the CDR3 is TGTGCCAGCAGCCGGGACGGGGAGCGCTACGAGCAGTACTTC. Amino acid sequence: CASSRDGERYEQYF.

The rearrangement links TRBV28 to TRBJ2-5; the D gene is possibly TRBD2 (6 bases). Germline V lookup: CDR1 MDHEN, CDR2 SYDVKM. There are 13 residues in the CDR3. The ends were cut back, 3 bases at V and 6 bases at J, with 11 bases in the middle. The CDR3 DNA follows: TGTGCCAGCAGTTTCCCGGGACTGAAGACCCAGTACTTC. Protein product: CASSFPGLKTQYF.

CDR3: CATSRGDRGASDGYTF. The CDR3 coding sequence is TGTGCCACCAGCAGAGGTGACAGGGGGGCAAGTGATGGCTACACCTTC. The chain carries TRBV15 and TRBJ1-2; 9 bases agree with TRBD1. J lost 6 bases, V lost 1 base, and 9 bases had no gene match. The CDR3 has 16 residues. CDR1 is LNHNV, CDR2 YYDKDF, per germline (reference sequence).

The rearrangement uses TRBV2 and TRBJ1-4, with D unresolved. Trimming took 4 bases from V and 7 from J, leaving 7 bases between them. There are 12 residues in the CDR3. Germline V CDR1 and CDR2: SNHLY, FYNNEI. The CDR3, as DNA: TGTGCCAGCAGTGTCGTTACTGAAAAACTGTTTTTT. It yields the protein CASSVVTEKLFF. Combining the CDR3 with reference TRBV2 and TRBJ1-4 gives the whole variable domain EPEVTQTPSHQVTQMGQEVILRCVPISNHLYFYWYRQILGQKVEFLVSFYNNEISEKSEIFDDQFSVERPDGSNFTLKIRSTKLEDSAMYFCASSVVTEKLFFGSGTQLSVL.

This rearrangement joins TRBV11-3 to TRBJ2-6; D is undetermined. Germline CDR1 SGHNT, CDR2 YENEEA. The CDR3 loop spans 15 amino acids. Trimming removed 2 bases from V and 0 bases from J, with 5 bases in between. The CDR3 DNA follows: TGTGCCAGCAGCTTACGGTCCTCTGGGGCCAACGTCCTGACTTTC. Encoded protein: CASSLRSSGANVLTF.